The 6 T cell receptor beta chains below were found in one sample sequenced in a study of long-term antiretroviral therapy in people with HIV. Researchers ran immunoSEQ v3.0 at survey level. Profiling relied on immunoSEQ multiplex PCR, and the TCRdb table lists in-frame clones only, not all of them. In the table there are about 21,000 clones, more than 75% of which are singletons. The specimen was unsorted PBMCs, collected 2.3 years after starting antiretroviral therapy. These receptors originate from a man aged 55 to 70 with HIV.

The chain joins TRBV9 to TRBJ1-5; a possible D gene is TRBD1 (5 bases). V was pared by 4 bases and J by 5 bases, with 16 bases between. Germline-derived CDR1 and CDR2 are SGDLS and YYNGEE. There are 15 residues in the CDR3. CDR3 loop: CASSPSGRDHQPQHF. The CDR3 DNA sequence: TGTGCCAGCAGCCCTAGTGGCAGGGACCATCAGCCCCAGCATTTT.

The rearrangement uses TRBV5-4 and TRBJ2-3; 7 bases map to TRBD1. The V and J ends lost 4 bases and 2 bases, in that order; junction bases with no gene match: 10. CDR1 is SGHNT, CDR2 YYREEE, per germline (reference sequence). This CDR3 contains 16 residues. The CDR3 DNA reads as TGTGCCAGCAGCATGCCGACAGGGAGTCTCACAGATACGCAGTATTTT. Translating it yields CASSMPTGSLTDTQYF.

This sequence joins TRBV5-4 and TRBJ1-1, with D possibly being TRBD1 (6 bases). CDR3 length: 13 residues. Germline V CDR1 and CDR2: SGHNT, YYREEE (reference sequence). The V end lost 5 bases, the J end lost 5 bases, and 13 bases lay between the germline ends. The CDR3 nucleotides read TGTGCCAGCAGGTACGACAGGTGGACTGAAGCTTTCTTT. Protein: CASRYDRWTEAFF.

J is TRBJ2-7 and V is TRBV9; the match to TRBD1 covers 8 bases. CDR3 length: 19 amino acids. The germline V gene has CDR1 SGDLS and CDR2 YYNGEE. After removal of 0 bases from V and 5 bases from J, the junction contained 19 bases not matched to a gene. CDR3 bases: TGTGCCAGCAGCGTAGGCCCCACAGGGGGAGGCCCTTCCCAGGACGAGCAGTACTTC. Translated: CASSVGPTGGGPSQDEQYF.

This clone was counted between two and nine times. The J gene is TRBJ1-5, the V gene TRBV19; 11 bases agree with TRBD1. V shed 7 bases, J shed 4 bases, and the junction held 6 bases outside the gene matches. CDR1 and CDR2 (germline): LNHDA, SQIVND (reference sequence). The CDR3 length is 15 residues. CDR3 nucleotides: TGTGCCAGTACAGGACAGGGGGCTAAGAATCAGCCCCAGCATTTT. Its translation: CASTGQGAKNQPQHF.

The CDR3 DNA is TGTGCCAGCAGAGAAAGGACTAGCGGGGGCACAGATACGCAGTATTTT. Residues: CASRERTSGGTDTQYF. The chain is built from TRBV2 and TRBJ2-3, with TRBD2 matching 12 bases. The CDR3 has 16 amino acids. CDR1 is SNHLY, CDR2 FYNNEI, per germline. With 6 bases clipped from V and 1 base from J, the junction kept 5 bases outside the gene matches. Using reference TRBV2 and TRBJ2-3 for the parts outside the CDR3, the full variable domain is EPEVTQTPSHQVTQMGQEVILRCVPISNHLYFYWYRQILGQKVEFLVSFYNNEISEKSEIFDDQFSVERPDGSNFTLKIRSTKLEDSAMYFCASRERTSGGTDTQYFGPGTRLTVL.